These 2 T cell receptor beta chains were sequenced from one sample in a study of T cell responses to AZD1222 COVID-19 vaccine (dated by TCRdb to about 2021). The label giving this sample's time point can be read as: about 28 days (+/-7) after the second vaccine dose. Libraries were built with the immunoSEQ multiplex PCR assay. Not all clones reach the TCRdb copy of this immuneACCESS table, which keeps in-frame sequences only. Checked studies attribute under half of the gap to unresolved V genes and leave the rest unexplained. Across this sample there are 99,000 or so clones, with 75% to 90% seen only once. The ten largest clones take up roughly 45% of the sample. Sequenced here: peripheral blood, sampled 28 days after the second AZD1222 dose. The source of these receptors is an adult who received the AZD1222 COVID-19 vaccine.

This clone was seen just once. The chain joins TRBV6-6 to TRBJ2-2; 7 nucleotides line up with TRBD1. Germline CDR1 and CDR2: MNHNY and SVGAGI (reference sequence). The V gene end was trimmed by 11 bases and the J gene end by 1 base; junction bases not matched to a gene: 4. CDR3 length: 13 amino acids. The CDR3 region is CAARQGNTGELFF. The CDR3 DNA is TGTGCCGCAAGACAGGGGAACACCGGGGAGCTGTTTTTT.

The chain links TRBV24-1 to TRBJ2-1; D not resolved. This CDR3 spans 15 amino acids. Germline V gene sequence: CDR1 KGHDR, CDR2 SFDVKD. V was trimmed by 2 bases and J by 4 bases, leaving 11 bases between them. The CDR3 DNA is TGTGCCACCAGTGATTCACGGACCGTTTACAATGAGCAGTTCTTC. The encoded protein is CATSDSRTVYNEQFF.